The present T cell receptor (beta chain) was sequenced within a study of blood T cell repertoires in COVID-19. About the study: Samples came from the United States, Italy and Spain, spanning acute and convalescent COVID-19.

As handled by the study authors: How many nucleated cells were present was estimated from reference gene primer amplification. Profiling relied on immunoSEQ multiplex PCR, and the TCRdb table lists in-frame clones only, not all of them. V and J calls and clone size are as listed in that table; D and trimming were resolved from the DNA. The data contain under 150,000 clones, roughly 84% of them seen just once; the ten biggest clones take up 5.8%. The CDR3 totals 16 residues. V was cut by 2 bases and J by 4 bases, with 15 bases left in between. Germline CDR1 SGHVS, CDR2 FQNEAQ. Cohorts were based on clinical histories the participants reported.

The sequenced sample consisted of PBMCs or T cells enriched from blood (not recorded which). This chain joins TRBV7-8 and TRBJ2-1, with D perhaps matching TRBD2 (6 bases). This clonotype was obtained from a woman between 50 and 59 years old who had been exposed to COVID-19. The CDR3 nucleotides are TGTGCCAGCAGCTTATTATCCAGCGGGCTGTACAATGAGCAGTTCTTC. As protein: CASSLLSSGLYNEQFF. Complete variable domain (other parts from reference TRBV7-8 and TRBJ2-1): GAGVSQSPRYKVAKRGQDVALRCDPISGHVSLFWYQQALGQGPEFLTYFQNEAQLDKSGLPSDRFFAERPEGSVSTLKIQRTQQEDSAVYLCASSLLSSGLYNEQFFGPGTRLTVL.